This entry lists 21 T cell receptor beta chains sequenced from one sample in a study of T cells in Graves' hyperthyroidism and ophthalmopathy. Researchers took RNA transcripts and amplified the TCR beta CDR3 regions from them. TCR CDR3 regions were first amplified by RT-PCR with HTBI primers. Each CDR3 protein is one row after TCRdb ran MiXCR on the multiplex PCR reads. The table shows more than 300,000 distinct CDR3 sequences, with approximately 14% occurring only once. Sequenced: blood. These TCRs come from a woman in her sixties or seventies with Graves' hyperthyroidism.

The table lists this clonotype with a few counts. V is TRBV20-1 and J is TRBJ2-7; D gene unclear. The CDR3 covers 13 residues. Trimming stripped 3 bases from V and 3 bases from J, with 12 bases between. Per germline, CDR1 DFQATT and CDR2 SNEGSKA (reference sequence). The CDR3: CSASPPLGYEQYF. The CDR3 DNA follows: TGCAGTGCTAGTCCTCCGCTTGGCTACGAGCAGTACTTC.

In this sample, this clonotype turned up many times. V gene TRBV5-1 combines with J gene TRBJ2-7, with 7 bases that match TRBD1. In germline, CDR1 is SGHRS, CDR2 YFSETQ. J lost 0 bases, V lost 5 bases, and 2 bases had no gene match. This CDR3 comprises 13 residues. CDR3 amino acids: CASRQGSSYEQYF. Written as DNA, the CDR3 is TGCGCCAGCAGACAGGGGAGCTCCTACGAGCAGTACTTC.

This clonotype has just a few counts. The chain links TRBV7-9 to TRBJ1-2; tentatively, D is TRBD1 (5 bases). Germline assignment: CDR1 SEHNR and CDR2 FQNEAQ (reference sequence). The length of the CDR3 is 13 residues. V was clipped by 4 bases and J by 5 bases, with 11 bases between them. The CDR3 coding sequence is TGTGCCAGCAGCTCGGGACTTCGATATGGCTACACCTTC. This gives the protein CASSSGLRYGYTF.

This clonotype was recorded at least ten times. The V and J genes are TRBV5-1 and TRBJ2-5, with D perhaps given as TRBD1 or TRBD2 (5 bases each). The CDR3 has 15 residues. Per germline, CDR1 SGHRS and CDR2 YFSETQ. Trimming left V 1 base short and J 1 base short, with 11 bases between. The CDR3 here is CASSLFEGTQETQYF. In nucleotides, the CDR3 is TGCGCCAGCAGCTTGTTTGAAGGGACCCAAGAGACCCAGTACTTC.

V usage is TRBV19 and J usage is TRBJ2-7; a possible D gene is TRBD1 (5 bases). The CDR3 has 14 amino acids. Germline-derived CDR1 and CDR2 are LNHDA and SQIVND (reference sequence). V was cut by 6 bases and J by 0 bases, with 12 bases left in between. The CDR3 DNA sequence: TGTGCCAGTAGCGCGACAGTTACCTCCTACGAGCAGTACTTC. Translation gives CASSATVTSYEQYF.

This clonotype was found a few times. The V gene is TRBV28, the J gene TRBJ2-5; 8 bases match TRBD1. CDR1 is MDHEN, CDR2 SYDVKM, per germline. J lost 6 bases, V lost 8 bases, and 17 bases had no gene match. The CDR3 has 16 residues. CDR3 residues: CASSNLGQGAGKTQYF. CDR3 DNA sequence: TGTGCCAGCTCAAACTTGGGTCAGGGGGCCGGAAAGACCCAGTACTTC.

The sample holds many counts of this clonotype. The chain has TRBV5-1 and TRBJ1-4; D perhaps matches TRBD1 (6 bases). Germline V CDR1 and CDR2: SGHRS, YFSETQ. CDR3 length: 14 amino acids. The V end lost 0 bases, the J end lost 8 bases, and 11 bases lay between the germline ends. The CDR3, as DNA: TGCGCCAGCAGCTTGGAGGCAGGGGAAGAAAAACTGTTTTTT. Residues: CASSLEAGEEKLFF.

This chain connects TRBV7-2 to TRBJ1-5; the D is unclear. Germline V gene lookup returns CDR1 SGHTA and CDR2 FQGNSA. Trimming pared 1 base from V and 2 bases from J, leaving 9 bases between. The CDR3 is 15 residues long. The CDR3 DNA follows: TGTGCCAGCAGCTTAGTTTCGCAGGGCAATCAGCCCCAGCATTTT. Encoded protein: CASSLVSQGNQPQHF.

This clonotype was observed a few times. The chain links TRBV20-1 to TRBJ2-1; D gene unclear. The CDR3 is made up of 13 amino acids. The V and J ends lost 5 bases and 9 bases respectively, with 17 bases between them. The germline gives CDR1 DFQATT, CDR2 SNEGSKA (reference sequence). The CDR3 bases are TGCAGTGCTCTCCCTGTCAGTTCTATTGAGCAGTTCTTC. Translated: CSALPVSSIEQFF.

This clonotype was seen a few times. This sequence joins TRBV6-5 and TRBJ2-7; no definite D call. V was cut by 7 bases and J by 3 bases, with 7 bases left in between. Germline CDR1 MNHEY, CDR2 SVGAGI. The CDR3 has 11 amino acids. The CDR3, as DNA: TGTGCCAGCATTAGAAACTACGAGCAGTACTTC. It translates to CASIRNYEQYF.

Comment on this clonotype: A read error may be the cause here, since a much bigger clone is one base away. The chain couples TRBV15 to TRBJ2-5, with 12 bases aligning to TRBD2. The CDR3 contains 16 residues. V was pared by 2 bases and J by 2 bases, with 3 bases of the junction left unmatched. Germline-derived CDR1 and CDR2 are LNHNV and YYDKDF (reference sequence). The CDR3 is CATSRRTSGTQETQYF. The CDR3 DNA reads as TGTGCCACCAGCAGACGGACTAGCGGGACTCAAGAGACCCAGTACTTC.

The sample holds many counts of this clonotype. The chain employs TRBV12-5 and TRBJ1-1, with unresolved D. This CDR3 has 14 amino acids. The V gene's germline CDR1 is LGHNT and CDR2 FRNRAP. V was shortened by 0 bases and J by 11 bases, with 16 bases between the two germline ends. CDR3 protein: CASGLVPGYKEAFF. In DNA, the CDR3 is TGTGCTAGTGGTTTGGTACCCGGATATAAAGAGGCTTTCTTT.

In this sample, this clonotype turned up many times. The rearrangement uses TRBV28 and TRBJ2-1; 8 nucleotides line up with TRBD2. This CDR3 comprises 19 residues. The trim removed 2 bases at V and 9 bases at J, leaving 21 bases unmatched. Germline CDR1 reads MDHEN; CDR2 reads SYDVKM. CDR3 nucleotides: TGTGCCAGCAGTTTAACCGGGAGGTGGGGACTAGATTTGGATGGTGAGCAGTTCTTC. The encoded protein is CASSLTGRWGLDLDGEQFF.

This clonotype was observed at least ten times. The chain joins TRBV5-1 to TRBJ2-7; D perhaps matches TRBD2 (7 bases). V gave up 6 bases and J gave up 5 bases, with 18 bases separating them. Per germline, CDR1 SGHRS and CDR2 YFSETQ. The CDR3 totals 14 residues. The CDR3, as DNA: TGCGCCAGCACTCTAGGGGGGGAGGGCGACGAGCAGTACTTC. Translating it yields CASTLGGEGDEQYF.

In its sample, this clonotype was seen a few times. A much larger clone is a single base away; this may be a read error. This chain uses TRBV5-1 with TRBJ2-1; D is ambiguous. CDR1 is SGHRS, CDR2 YFSETQ, per germline. The CDR3 runs to 15 residues. V gave up 2 bases and J gave up 10 bases, with 19 bases separating them. CDR3 nucleotides: TGCGCCAGCAGCTTTGACAACTCGGGCTACTACGAGCAGTTCTTC. Translated: CASSFDNSGYYEQFF.

This clonotype was observed a handful of times. The V and J genes are TRBV20-1 and TRBJ2-1; 11 bases line up with TRBD2. Per the germline V gene, CDR1 is DFQATT and CDR2 is SNEGSKA (reference sequence). The J segment lost 8 bases and the V segment lost 0 bases, leaving 6 bases of the junction unmatched. The CDR3 length is 15 residues. CDR3 protein: CSARDTSGSRYEQFF. Here the CDR3 DNA reads TGCAGTGCTAGAGATACTAGCGGGAGTAGGTATGAGCAGTTCTTC.

The chain links TRBV5-4 to TRBJ1-6; maybe TRBD1 (6 bases). Germline values: CDR1 SGHNT, CDR2 YYREEE (reference sequence). Trimming removed 4 bases from V and 10 bases from J, with 15 bases in between. The CDR3 extends over 14 amino acids. The CDR3: CASSGGGAESPLHF. Written as DNA, the CDR3 is TGTGCCAGCAGCGGGGGGGGGGCAGAGTCACCCCTCCACTTT.

This clonotype was seen many times. The chain uses TRBV12-5 and TRBJ1-2, with 9 positions matching TRBD1. V dropped 3 bases and J dropped 8; count of bases not matched to a gene: 10. Germline V gene data show CDR1 as LGHNT and CDR2 as FRNRAP. The CDR3 contains 15 residues. The CDR3 bases are TGTGCTAGTGGTTTCCCGGGACAGGGAATCGGCGGCTACACCTTC. It codes for CASGFPGQGIGGYTF.

This clonotype occurred many times. At one end, the junction sequence differs from germline, possibly due to a read error. This chain connects TRBV6-2 or TRBV6-3 to TRBJ2-5, with D unclear. The CDR3 is made up of 14 amino acids. CDR1 and CDR2 from the germline V gene are MNHEY and SVGEGT. The CDR3 nucleotides are TGTGCCAGCAGTGACTCAGAGCTCCAAGAGACCCAGTACTTC. Its translation is CASSDSELQETQYF.

This clonotype was counted at least ten times. This chain's CDR3 is CASSWRGAGNEQFF. CDR3 sequence (DNA): TGTGCCAGCAGTTGGAGGGGTGCAGGCAATGAGCAGTTCTTC. The chain carries TRBV27 and TRBJ2-1, with D possibly being TRBD2 (6 bases). Between the trimmed V and J ends, which lost 4 bases and 6 bases, there was a span of 13 bases. This CDR3 has 14 residues. The germline CDR1 and CDR2 sequences are MNHEY and SMNVEV (reference sequence).

There are many counts of this clonotype. This chain connects TRBV12-3 or TRBV12-4 to TRBJ2-6, with a tentative D call TRBD2 (6 bases). The V gene lost 2 bases and the J gene lost 3 bases, with 8 bases spanning the gap. The CDR3 is made up of 15 amino acids. CDR3 region: CASSLRGFGANVLTF. Written as DNA, the CDR3 is TGTGCCAGCAGTTTACGGGGGTTTGGGGCCAACGTCCTGACTTTC.